This TCR beta chain was sequenced in a study of blood T cell repertoires in COVID-19. Study background: Sites in the United States, Italy and Spain provided acute and convalescent COVID-19 samples.

Trimming at V came to 3 bases and at J to 6 bases, leaving 14 bases not matched to a gene. The germline CDR1 and CDR2 sequences are KGHSH and LQKENI. The CDR3 has 17 amino acids. Study processing details: Amplification from reference gene primers served as the basis for estimated nucleated cell counts. Using immunoSEQ multiplex PCR, the repertoire was profiled, and TCRdb retains in-frame clones only, with some absent. Clone size and V and J calls were adopted from that table, with D and trimming inferred from the DNA. The sample has about 76,000 clones; approximately 90% are singletons. Material: peripheral blood. The TCR comes from a human donor in a cohort sampled during active COVID-19. The V and J genes are TRBV18 and TRBJ1-2, with 9 positions matching TRBD1. CDR3 in amino acids: CASSPSLGQGAENGYTF. The CDR3 bases are TGTGCCAGCTCACCCTCCTTGGGACAGGGAGCGGAGAATGGCTACACCTTC.